The entry that follows covers one TCR beta chain sequence. Its target is unknown. Only in-frame clones appear in the TCRdb table, and some are missing; sequencing was by immunoSEQ multiplex PCR. The repertoire includes about 100,000 clones, 75% to 95% of them detected once, and 5.5% to 7% sits in the top ten. The data belong to a study of graft-versus-host responses after intestinal transplantation. Study-level background: Among the recipients, transplants were multivisceral, liver-intestinal, or isolated intestinal. Whole-study findings and limits: The recipient marrow held GvH clones, and some of them showed up first in ileum or blood. Within allografts, high graft-versus-host to host-versus-graft clonal ratios were seen among patients with graft-donor T cell macrochimerism.

J was trimmed by 5 bases and V by 2 bases; bases with no gene match: 5. The germline CDR1 and CDR2 sequences are MNHEY and SVGAGI. This CDR3 spans 16 amino acids. Sequenced material: unstimulated CD8+ T cells sorted from spleen or lymph node cells, taken before intestinal transplant. This TCR derives from a human donor who received an intestinal transplant. This chain links TRBV6-5 with TRBJ1-6; TRBD1 matches at 8 bases. The CDR3 DNA reads as TGTGCCAGCAGTTACACCATGACAGGGGATAATTCACCCCTCCACTTT. Translating it yields CASSYTMTGDNSPLHF.